Listed here are 30 T cell receptor beta chains from one sample, sequenced in a study. TCRdb ran MiXCR on the 5' RACE reads and lists one entry per CDR3 protein. The table shows tens of thousands of distinct CDR3 sequences, with around 28% occurring only once. Sequenced: tumor-infiltrating memory CD4+ T cells sorted from the breast tumor. Subset meaning: memory CD4+ T cells, CD4+CD45RO+CD25-. These receptor sequences come from a female donor with breast cancer.

This clonotype is categorized as medium-sized (0.01 to 0.1%). The rearrangement joins TRBV4-1 to TRBJ2-6; D call uncertain. V was shortened by 3 bases and J by 2 bases, with 20 bases between the two germline ends. The CDR3 loop spans 19 amino acids. Germline CDR1 MGHRA, CDR2 YSYEKL. Here the CDR3 reads CASSQGRLVVWAGANVLTF. The DNA for the CDR3 is TGCGCCAGCAGCCAGGGTAGATTAGTTGTTTGGGCTGGGGCCAACGTCCTGACTTTC.

This clonotype was counted only a few times. The rearrangement uses TRBV7-9 and TRBJ1-4; no clear D gene. The V end was cut by 2 bases, the J end by 8 bases, with 15 bases between. From germline, CDR1 is SEHNR and CDR2 FQNEAQ (reference sequence). The CDR3 consists of 15 residues. The CDR3 DNA reads as TGTGCCAGCAGCTTAAACCCGTCGGTTGGAGAAAAACTGTTTTTT. Amino acids: CASSLNPSVGEKLFF. Full variable domain (missing parts from reference TRBV7-9 and TRBJ1-4): DTGVSQNPRHKITKRGQNVTFRCDPISEHNRLYWYRQTLGQGPEFLTYFQNEAQLEKSRLLSDRFSAERPKGSFSTLEIQRTEQGDSAMYLCASSLNPSVGEKLFFGSGTQLSVL.

This clonotype was counted between two and nine times. This rearrangement joins TRBV7-2 to TRBJ2-7; 11 positions match TRBD2. Germline values: CDR1 SGHTA, CDR2 FQGNSA. After removal of 3 bases from V and 4 bases from J, the junction contained 5 bases not matched to a gene. This CDR3 spans 15 amino acids. The CDR3 region is CASSFTSGRKYEQYF. The CDR3 bases are TGTGCCAGCAGCTTTACTAGCGGGAGAAAGTACGAGCAGTACTTC. The full variable domain, completed using reference TRBV7-2 and TRBJ2-7, is GAGVSQSPSNKVTEKGKDVELRCDPISGHTALYWYRQSLGQGLEFLIYFQGNSAPDKSGLPSDRFSAERTGGSVSTLTIQRTQQEDSAVYLCASSFTSGRKYEQYFGPGTRLTVT.

The chain employs TRBV6-5 and TRBJ1-2; D gene ambiguous. The CDR3 is 14 residues long. Germline V gene lookup returns CDR1 MNHEY and CDR2 SVGAGI. The V and J ends lost 8 bases and 5 bases respectively, with 18 bases between them. Here the CDR3 reads CASLSRGRAYGYTF. The CDR3 coding sequence is TGTGCCAGCCTATCTCGGGGTAGGGCTTATGGCTACACCTTC.

The chain carries TRBV10-3 and TRBJ2-1; the match to TRBD2 covers 10 bases. The V gene end was trimmed by 10 bases and the J gene end by 0 bases; junction bases not matched to a gene: 18. The CDR3 extends over 19 amino acids. CDR1 and CDR2 from the germline V gene are ENHRY and SYGVKD. CDR3 residues: CATTGGLAKNTGSYNEQFF. The DNA of the CDR3 is TGTGCCACAACGGGGGGACTAGCGAAGAATACTGGCTCCTACAATGAGCAGTTCTTC.

The rearrangement joins TRBV28 to TRBJ1-4, with D possibly TRBD1 on 6 matching bases. CDR1 and CDR2 (germline): MDHEN, SYDVKM. V was clipped by 6 bases and J by 2 bases, with 13 bases between them. This CDR3 has 15 residues. CDR3 nucleotide sequence: TGTGCCAGCAGAAATAACAGGGTTACTAATGAAAAACTGTTTTTT. The encoded protein is CASRNNRVTNEKLFF.

V and J are TRBV6-2 or TRBV6-3 and TRBJ2-6; 10 bases line up with TRBD1. The length of the CDR3 is 19 residues. Per germline, CDR1 MNHEY and CDR2 SVGEGT. V lost 4 bases and J lost 0; bases outside the gene matches: 9. CDR3 amino acids: CASSFLAGQGFSGANVLTF. CDR3 DNA sequence: TGTGCCAGCAGTTTCCTTGCGGGACAGGGGTTCTCTGGGGCCAACGTCCTGACTTTC.

The rearrangement joins TRBV6-2 or TRBV6-3 to TRBJ1-5; tentative D call: TRBD1 (6 bases). Germline CDR1 and CDR2: MNHEY and SVGEGT. V lost 2 bases and J lost 6, with 11 bases in between. CDR3 length: 14 residues. The chain's CDR3 is CASSYTRGSQPQHF. DNA for the CDR3: TGTGCCAGCAGTTACACTAGGGGGAGTCAGCCCCAGCATTTT.

This clonotype was recorded a few times. The chain is built from TRBV12-3 or TRBV12-4 and TRBJ2-3; D remains unclear. There are 14 residues in the CDR3. V was clipped by 1 base and J by 1 base, with 6 bases between them. DNA for the CDR3: TGTGCCAGCAGTTTAGGTACACGCACAGATACGCAGTATTTT. This encodes CASSLGTRTDTQYF.

This clonotype was seen only once. The CDR3: CASSFEVGNEKLFF. CDR3 sequence (DNA): TGTGCCAGCAGCTTTGAGGTCGGAAATGAAAAACTGTTTTTT. The V gene is TRBV7-3, the J gene TRBJ1-4; the D is unclear. With 3 bases removed from V and 5 bases from J, the gap between germline ends came to 10 bases. CDR3 length: 14 amino acids. Germline V gives CDR1 SGHTA, CDR2 FQGTGA.

CDR3 sequence: CASSLVSGNTEAFF. In DNA, the CDR3 is TGTGCCAGCAGTTTAGTTTCAGGGAACACTGAAGCTTTCTTT. The V and J genes are TRBV12-3 or TRBV12-4 and TRBJ1-1; D remains unclear. The CDR3 has 14 amino acids. With 1 base removed from V and 1 base from J, the gap between germline ends came to 7 bases.

In its sample, this clonotype was seen a few times. V usage is TRBV29-1 and J usage is TRBJ2-1; 9 bases are a match to TRBD2. Trimming at V came to 7 bases and at J to 4 bases, leaving 8 bases not matched to a gene. Germline-derived CDR1 and CDR2 are SQVTM and ANQGSEA. This CDR3 has 14 amino acids. The CDR3 DNA reads as TGCAGCGCCCGAGCGGGGGGTGCTTACAATGAGCAGTTCTTC. This sequence encodes CSARAGGAYNEQFF.

This clonotype occurred a few times. This chain joins TRBV5-1 and TRBJ1-2, with unresolved D. V lost 4 bases and J 8 bases, leaving 18 bases between the germline ends. CDR1 and CDR2 (germline): SGHRS, YFSETQ. The length of the CDR3 is 14 residues. CDR3 nucleotide sequence: TGCGCCAGCAGCCCAGAAGGAGGGCTAGGAGGCTACACCTTC. This translates into CASSPEGGLGGYTF.

In regard to this clonotype: One end of the junction is discordant with germline, which a read error may explain. The chain uses TRBV20-1 and TRBJ2-1, with TRBD2 matching 9 bases. CDR1 and CDR2 from the germline V gene are DFQATT and SNEGSKA (reference sequence). The CDR3 length is 14 residues. The CDR3 is CSAPRLAVDNKQFF. As DNA, the CDR3 is TGCAGTGCGCCCCGACTAGCGGTGGACAATAAGCAGTTCTTC.

This chain connects TRBV7-8 to TRBJ1-2, with TRBD1 matching over 10 bases. Germline V gene sequence: CDR1 SGHVS, CDR2 FQNEAQ. V trimming: 3 bases; J trimming: 8 bases; junction bases outside the gene matches: 9. This CDR3 spans 15 amino acids. The CDR3 loop reads CASSFRQGAVGGYTF. The DNA for the CDR3 is TGTGCCAGCAGCTTCCGACAGGGGGCAGTGGGCGGCTACACCTTC.

Only a few counts were recorded for this clonotype. This chain joins TRBV25-1 and TRBJ2-5; D call uncertain. Germline V gives CDR1 MGHDK, CDR2 SYGVNS. The CDR3 covers 16 residues. V shed 4 bases and J shed 5 bases, with 20 bases lying between them. Written as DNA, the CDR3 is TGTGCCAGCAGTGGTGATTCGACAACCTTCGGGGAGACCCAGTACTTC. It encodes CASSGDSTTFGETQYF.

Within the sample, this clonotype is medium-sized (0.01 to 0.1%). The chain joins TRBV6-2 or TRBV6-3 to TRBJ1-6, with no clear D. Germline CDR1 reads MNHEY; CDR2 reads SVGEGT. CDR3 length: 14 amino acids. V was pared by 6 bases and J by 7 bases, with 13 bases between. The CDR3: CASSRRAENSPLHF. CDR3 coding DNA: TGTGCCAGCAGCCGCCGGGCCGAAAATTCACCCCTCCACTTT.

This clonotype was observed a few times. The chain recombines TRBV7-9 with TRBJ1-1, with D unclear. V was clipped by 3 bases and J by 3 bases, with 8 bases between them. The CDR3 has 13 amino acids. Germline V CDR1 and CDR2: SEHNR, FQNEAQ (reference sequence). The CDR3 region is CASSLKRDTEAFF. The CDR3 DNA is TGTGCCAGCAGCTTGAAGAGAGACACTGAAGCTTTCTTT.

V usage is TRBV6-5 and J usage is TRBJ2-2; perhaps TRBD2 as D (5 bases). Germline V CDR1 and CDR2: MNHEY, SVGAGI. This CDR3 is 15 amino acids long. Trimming removed 5 bases from V and 4 bases from J, with 14 bases in between. As DNA, the CDR3 is TGTGCCAGCAGTGACCAACTAGGGAGCACCGGGGAGCTGTTTTTT. The encoded protein is CASSDQLGSTGELFF.

The chain recombines TRBV7-9 with TRBJ1-4; the D gene is possibly TRBD1 (5 bases). Per the germline V gene, CDR1 is SEHNR and CDR2 is FQNEAQ (reference sequence). V was trimmed by 2 bases and J by 0 bases, leaving 13 bases between them. The CDR3 consists of 17 residues. The CDR3 region is CASSLSATGTTNEKLFF. The CDR3 DNA is TGTGCCAGCAGCTTATCGGCTACAGGCACAACTAATGAAAAACTGTTTTTT.

This clonotype was recorded once. V usage is TRBV5-1 and J usage is TRBJ1-2; 8 bases are a match to TRBD1. This CDR3 comprises 14 residues. V shed 3 bases, J shed 6 bases, and the junction held 7 bases outside the gene matches. From germline, CDR1 is SGHRS and CDR2 YFSETQ. In nucleotides, the CDR3 is TGCGCCAGCAGCTCGGAGGGACAGGTCGATGGCTACACCTTC. Its protein is CASSSEGQVDGYTF. The entire variable domain, with the rest obtained from reference TRBV5-1 and TRBJ1-2, is as follows: KAGVTQTPRYLIKTRGQQVTLSCSPISGHRSVSWYQQTPGQGLQFLFEYFSETQRNKGNFPGRFSGRQFSNSRSEMNVSTLELGDSALYLCASSSEGQVDGYTFGSGTRLTVV.

The chain combines TRBV6-5 with TRBJ1-2; 7 nucleotides align to TRBD1. Germline V gene sequence: CDR1 MNHEY, CDR2 SVGAGI. This CDR3 is built from 16 residues. The trim removed 4 bases at V and 9 bases at J, leaving 17 bases unmatched. For the CDR3, the DNA is TGTGCCAGCAGTTTTATGTTCTTTGGACAGGAACATCGCTACACCTTC. It translates to CASSFMFFGQEHRYTF.

This clonotype was counted only a few times. This chain links TRBV12-3 or TRBV12-4 with TRBJ1-1; tentatively, D is TRBD1 (5 bases). Deletions cut 7 bases from V and 2 bases from J, with 14 bases between. This CDR3 contains 14 residues. DNA of the CDR3: TGTGCCAGCACTGCCGGGACTACAAACACTGAAGCTTTCTTT. This codes for CASTAGTTNTEAFF.

V is TRBV4-3 and J is TRBJ2-7; 10 bases are a match to TRBD2. Trimming at V came to 0 bases and at J to 2 bases, leaving 7 bases not matched to a gene. The CDR3 length is 17 residues. Germline V gene sequence: CDR1 LGHNA, CDR2 YSLEER. CDR3 sequence (DNA): TGCGCCAGCAGCCAAGATTTACTAGCGGGAAGGACCTACGAGCAGTACTTC. Protein sequence: CASSQDLLAGRTYEQYF.

This clonotype was seen more than once but under ten times. The CDR3 spells CASSPSSGSYYEQYF. The CDR3 coding sequence is TGTGCCAGCAGCCCATCTAGCGGATCCTACTACGAGCAGTACTTC. The chain is built from TRBV11-2 and TRBJ2-7; 7 positions match TRBD2. The CDR3 spans 15 residues. The junction had 10 bases not matched to a gene; V was cut back by 5 bases and J by 3 bases. From germline, CDR1 is SGHAT and CDR2 FQNNGV.

Notes on this clonotype: Mismatch with germline at one junction end may stem from a read error. This chain joins TRBV12-3 or TRBV12-4 and TRBJ1-5; a possible D gene is TRBD1 (6 bases). There are 14 residues in the CDR3. The chain's CDR3 is CASSEGGPNRPQHF. The CDR3 DNA reads TGTGCCAGCAGCGAGGGGGGGCCCAATCGGCCCCAGCATTTT.

The chain employs TRBV5-1 and TRBJ2-3; D is ambiguous. The CDR3 loop spans 14 amino acids. V was clipped by 4 bases and J by 2 bases, with 11 bases between them. Looked up from germline, CDR1 is SGHRS and CDR2 is YFSETQ. The DNA of the CDR3 is TGCGCCAGCAGCCCTAGATGGGACACAGATACGCAGTATTTT. Translated, it gives CASSPRWDTDTQYF.

The chain couples TRBV7-9 to TRBJ2-5, with D tentatively TRBD2 (7 bases). Germline CDR1 reads SEHNR; CDR2 reads FQNEAQ (reference sequence). Trimming cost V 1 base and J 7 bases, with 16 bases left between them. The CDR3 consists of 15 residues. This chain's CDR3 is CASSLGAGHSGTQYF. The CDR3 DNA is TGTGCCAGCAGCTTAGGAGCGGGACATAGTGGGACCCAGTACTTC.

Worth noting for this clonotype: Here the CDR3 omits its conserved ending phenylalanine or tryptophan, so a read error is the likely source. The CDR3 loop reads CASSQGGNPGNTIYL. CDR3 nucleotide sequence: TGTGCCAGCAGCCAAGGGGGGAACCCTGGAAACACCATATATCTT. This sequence joins TRBV4-2 and TRBJ1-3; a possible D gene is TRBD1 (5 bases). CDR3 size: 15 residues. From germline, CDR1 is LGHNA and CDR2 YNFKEQ. Between the trimmed V and J ends, which lost 1 base and 2 bases, there was a span of 9 bases.

The rearrangement links TRBV12-2 to TRBJ1-5; the table calls TRBD1, which could not be checked here. TRBV12-2 counts as a pseudogene. CDR3 length: 16 amino acids. The CDR3 is CASRSQRARLHQPQHF. In DNA form, the CDR3 reads TGTGCAAGTCGCTCGCAGCGGGCGAGGCTCCATCAGCCCCAGCATTTT.